There are a few counts of the clone carrying this T cell receptor beta chain. These data come from a study of T-cell memory formation after mild COVID-19. This CDR3 has 16 amino acids. TCRdb fed the 5' RACE reads into MiXCR, producing one record per CDR3 protein. Among over 300,000 distinct CDR3 sequences listed, 20% to 25% were seen once. Specimen: PBMCs or a T cell subset sorted from them (not recorded which). The receptor was derived from a man aged 18 to 35 who had mild COVID-19 (a few samples of this study predate the infection). Cell type and time point are not known. The V gene is TRBV21-1, the J gene TRBJ2-3; the table gives TRBD1 as D, unverified against the DNA. TRBV21-1 is a pseudogene. CDR3 in amino acids: CASSPRIDAGVYTQYF. As DNA, the CDR3 is TGTGCCAGCAGCCCTCGTATCGATGCGGGGGTGTATACGCAGTATTTT.